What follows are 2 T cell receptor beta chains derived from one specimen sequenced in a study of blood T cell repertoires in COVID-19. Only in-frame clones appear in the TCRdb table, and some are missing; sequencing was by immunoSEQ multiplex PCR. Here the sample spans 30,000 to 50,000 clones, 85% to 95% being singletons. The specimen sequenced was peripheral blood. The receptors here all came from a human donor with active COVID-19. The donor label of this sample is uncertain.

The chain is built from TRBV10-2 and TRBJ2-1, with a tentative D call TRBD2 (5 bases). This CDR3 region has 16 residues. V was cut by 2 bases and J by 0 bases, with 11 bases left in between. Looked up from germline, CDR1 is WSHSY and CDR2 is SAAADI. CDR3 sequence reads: CASSERVGSSYNEQFF. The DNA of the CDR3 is TGCGCCAGCAGTGAGAGGGTGGGGAGCTCCTACAATGAGCAGTTCTTC.

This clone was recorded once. CDR3 sequence: CASSLEFGSGETQYF. DNA of the CDR3: TGCGCCAGCAGCTTGGAATTCGGGAGTGGTGAGACCCAGTACTTC. This chain joins TRBV5-1 and TRBJ2-5, with D possibly matching TRBD2 (6 bases). The CDR3 is made up of 15 amino acids. From germline, CDR1 is SGHRS and CDR2 YFSETQ. The V and J ends lost 0 bases and 5 bases respectively, with 14 bases between them.